The 17 T cell receptor beta chains in this list originate from one sample, sequenced in a study of cytomegalovirus exposure and HLA in healthy donors. Researchers ran the PCR with 60 Vbeta and 13 Jbeta primers. Clones were read by immunoSEQ multiplex PCR, and TCRdb kept only the in-frame ones, dropping some. This table holds 160,000 or so clones, approximately 80% found once. Sequencing input: PBMCs. Source of these receptors: a man aged 25 to 40 in good health and CMV-seropositive.

This clone has a handful of counts. The chain recombines TRBV5-6 with TRBJ1-4, with 10 bases that match TRBD1. CDR3 length: 15 amino acids. The V segment lost 4 bases and the J segment 7 bases; nucleotides outside the gene matches: 7. The V gene's germline CDR1 is SGHDT and CDR2 YYEEEE. DNA of the CDR3: TGTGCCAGCAGCACCCGACAGGGGGCAGGTGAAAAACTGTTTTTT. Translated: CASSTRQGAGEKLFF. Based on the CDR3 plus reference TRBV5-6 and TRBJ1-4, the full variable domain is DAGVTQSPTHLIKTRGQQVTLRCSPKSGHDTVSWYQQALGQGPQFIFQYYEEEERQRGNFPDRFSGHQFPNYSSELNVNALLLGDSALYLCASSTRQGAGEKLFFGSGTQLSVL.

The chain recombines TRBV30 with TRBJ1-2; 8 bases match TRBD1. Germline V lookup: CDR1 GTSNPN, CDR2 SVGIG (reference sequence). Trimming took 3 bases from V and 4 from J; bases not matched to a gene: 7. CDR3 length: 14 residues. CDR3 residues: CAWRQFDRGYGYTF. As DNA, the CDR3 is TGTGCCTGGAGACAATTCGACAGGGGCTATGGCTACACCTTC. Based on the CDR3 plus reference TRBV30 and TRBJ1-2, the full variable domain is SQTIHQWPATLVQPVGSPLSLECTVEGTSNPNLYWYRQAAGRGLQLLFYSVGIGQISSEVPQNLSASRPQDRQFILSSKKLLLSDSGFYLCAWRQFDRGYGYTFGSGTRLTVV.

J is TRBJ2-7 and V is TRBV15; D is undetermined. CDR3 size: 13 residues. V was shortened by 2 bases and J by 2 bases, with 7 bases between the two germline ends. Looked up from germline, CDR1 is LNHNV and CDR2 is YYDKDF (reference sequence). CDR3 sequence: CATSRLLAYEQYF. CDR3 DNA sequence: TGTGCCACCAGCAGATTGTTAGCCTACGAGCAGTACTTC.

V and J are TRBV9 and TRBJ2-5; 14 bases map to TRBD2. Looked up from germline, CDR1 is SGDLS and CDR2 is YYNGEE. The CDR3 length is 18 residues. With 0 bases clipped from V and 4 bases from J, the junction kept 8 bases outside the gene matches. The DNA of the CDR3 is TGTGCCAGCAGCGTAGGGCGACTAGCGGGGGGGTCGGGAGAGACCCAGTACTTC. Residues: CASSVGRLAGGSGETQYF.

The chain links TRBV6-6 to TRBJ2-7; 13 positions agree with TRBD2. Germline-derived CDR1 and CDR2 are MNHNY and SVGAGI (reference sequence). V lost 7 bases, J lost 4 bases, and 7 bases stayed unmatched. CDR3 size: 15 residues. The CDR3 here is CASTEMTSGGYEQYF. The DNA of the CDR3 is TGTGCCAGCACGGAAATGACTAGCGGGGGGTACGAGCAGTACTTC.

The gene calls are TRBV25-1 and TRBJ2-5; 9 bases match TRBD1. V dropped 6 bases and J dropped 5; count of bases not matched to a gene: 4. The CDR3 sequence is 13 residues long. Germline CDR1 reads MGHDK; CDR2 reads SYGVNS. The CDR3, as DNA: TGTGCCAGCAGGGACAGGGGACGCGAGACCCAGTACTTC. It codes for CASRDRGRETQYF.

The chain joins TRBV9 to TRBJ2-1; 9 bases fit TRBD2. The J segment lost 3 bases and the V segment lost 0 bases, leaving 1 base of the junction unmatched. CDR3 length: 15 residues. From germline, CDR1 is SGDLS and CDR2 YYNGEE. CDR3 sequence (DNA): TGTGCCAGCAGCGTAGTTAGCGGGAGCTACAATGAGCAGTTCTTC. Protein product: CASSVVSGSYNEQFF. Complete variable domain (other parts from reference TRBV9 and TRBJ2-1): DSGVTQTPKHLITATGQRVTLRCSPRSGDLSVYWYQQSLDQGLQFLIQYYNGEERAKGNILERFSAQQFPDLHSELNLSSLELGDSALYFCASSVVSGSYNEQFFGPGTRLTVL.

The chain carries TRBV7-6 and TRBJ2-7; D possibly corresponds to TRBD1 (5 bases). Germline V gives CDR1 SGHVS, CDR2 FNYEAQ. The ends were cut back, 1 base at V and 2 bases at J, with 12 bases in the middle. CDR3 length equals 15 residues. The DNA of the CDR3 is TGTGCCAGCAGCTTAGGGGGCGGTATACCCTACGAGCAGTACTTC. This gives the protein CASSLGGGIPYEQYF.

The rearrangement links TRBV2 to TRBJ1-6; tentative D call: TRBD1 (6 bases). The V end was cut by 1 base, the J end by 8 bases, with 12 bases between. CDR3 length equals 15 residues. Germline V gene lookup returns CDR1 SNHLY and CDR2 FYNNEI. The CDR3 is CASSEGVRGYSPLHF. Here the CDR3 DNA reads TGTGCCAGCAGTGAAGGGGTCAGGGGTTATTCACCCCTCCACTTT.

V gene TRBV28 combines with J gene TRBJ2-7; the D gene is possibly TRBD2 (7 bases). This CDR3 spans 16 amino acids. Germline CDR1 reads MDHEN; CDR2 reads SYDVKM. V gave up 6 bases and J gave up 0 bases, with 18 bases separating them. The CDR3 DNA is TGTGCCAGCAGAGGGGGGGTATCGAGGAGCTCCTACGAGCAGTACTTC. Translated: CASRGGVSRSSYEQYF.

CDR3 DNA: TGTGCCACCTCGCCGTTTGACACACAAGAGACCCAGTACTTC. It yields the protein CATSPFDTQETQYF. The chain employs TRBV5-4 and TRBJ2-5; D not certain. Germline-derived CDR1 and CDR2 are SGHNT and YYREEE (reference sequence). V was clipped by 9 bases and J by 2 bases, with 17 bases between them. The CDR3 runs 14 residues.

This clone came up a few times. The chain combines TRBV11-2 with TRBJ2-2, with 16 bases lining up with TRBD2. Trimming at V came to 5 bases and at J to 3 bases, leaving 9 bases not matched to a gene. This CDR3 contains 19 residues. The germline CDR1 and CDR2 sequences are SGHAT and FQNNGV. The CDR3 coding sequence is TGTGCCAGCAGCCCTTTGGGACTAGCGGGGGGGCCGTACACCGGGGAGCTGTTTTTT. It specifies CASSPLGLAGGPYTGELFF.

In this sample, this clone turned up once. The DNA of the CDR3 is TGTGCCAGCGGGGGCCAGGGATATACCTACGAGCAGTACTTC. Protein sequence: CASGGQGYTYEQYF. V and J are TRBV28 and TRBJ2-7; D may be TRBD1 (6 bases). This CDR3 comprises 14 residues. Trimming took off 8 bases at V and 2 bases at J, with 16 bases between the two ends. Per germline, CDR1 MDHEN and CDR2 SYDVKM.

The chain is built from TRBV5-6 and TRBJ1-2; 9 nucleotides align to TRBD1. The V segment lost 3 bases and the J segment 4 bases; nucleotides outside the gene matches: 4. CDR3 size: 14 residues. Germline CDR1 SGHDT, CDR2 YYEEEE. The CDR3 coding sequence is TGTGCCAGCAGCTCAACGGGACAGGGCTATGGCTACACCTTC. This sequence encodes CASSSTGQGYGYTF.

V is TRBV9 and J is TRBJ2-7; 10 bases agree with TRBD1. The length of the CDR3 is 14 residues. V shed 4 bases, J shed 5 bases, and the junction held 6 bases outside the gene matches. Germline CDR1 SGDLS, CDR2 YYNGEE. CDR3 residues: CASSNRDRGHEQYF. In DNA, the CDR3 is TGTGCCAGCAGCAACCGGGACAGGGGCCACGAGCAGTACTTC.

The chain recombines TRBV19 with TRBJ1-2, with D possibly TRBD1 on 5 matching bases. There are 17 residues in the CDR3. Trimming took off 5 bases at V and 7 bases at J, with 26 bases between the two ends. Germline-derived CDR1 and CDR2 are LNHDA and SQIVND (reference sequence). CDR3 in amino acids: CASSGRTGDLGFSGYTF. CDR3 coding DNA: TGTGCCAGTAGTGGGAGGACGGGGGATTTGGGTTTTTCTGGCTACACCTTC. The full variable domain, with the rest looked up from reference TRBV19 and TRBJ1-2, is DGGITQSPKYLFRKEGQNVTLSCEQNLNHDAMYWYRQDPGQGLRLIYYSQIVNDFQKGDIAEGYSVSREKKESFPLTVTSAQKNPTAFYLCASSGRTGDLGFSGYTFGSGTRLTVV.

J is TRBJ2-4 and V is TRBV7-9, with 7 bases matching TRBD1. There are 13 residues in the CDR3. Germline V gene data show CDR1 as SEHNR and CDR2 as FQNEAQ (reference sequence). J lost 7 bases, V lost 1 base, and 1 base had no gene match. Here the CDR3 reads CASSLGQGNIQYF. In DNA, the CDR3 is TGTGCCAGCAGCTTAGGACAGGGCAACATTCAGTACTTC.